This TCR beta chain was identified in a study of beta chain features in type 1 diabetes. Since all of the isolated RNA was reverse transcribed, expressed TCRB transcripts were what got sequenced. TCRdb's copy holds only in-frame clones and misses some; the assay was immunoSEQ multiplex PCR. This sample has about 900,000 clones; under 20% occur once, and the top ten carry around 0.02%. V was clipped by 4 bases and J by 4 bases; unmatched bases: 6. The CDR3 is 14 residues long. Germline lookup yields CDR1 SGHNT and CDR2 YYREEE (reference sequence). This clonotype originated in a woman aged 18-35 years in good health. The chain has TRBV5-4 and TRBJ2-5; 8 nucleotides match TRBD2. Sequencing was performed on naive CD4+ T cells from blood. DNA of the CDR3: TGTGCCAGCAGCACGCAAGCGGGAGCAGAGACCCAGTACTTC. Translation: CASSTQAGAETQYF.